Listed below are T cell receptor beta chains from one sample, sequenced in a study of OX40 agonist ivuxolimab in advanced cancers. Using immunoSEQ multiplex PCR, the repertoire was profiled, and TCRdb retains in-frame clones only, with some absent. The repertoire has tens of thousands of clones, 92% of them found once; the top ten carry about a quarter. Sequencing was performed on CD4+ or CD8+ T cells sorted from blood, taken in a trial of the OX40 agonist ivuxolimab. The source is an adult with an advanced solid tumor such as melanoma, head and neck, liver or kidney cancer. Each CDR3 is given with its conserved first and last residue. D genes are given only for firm matches. The size entry is marked missing in some rows and otherwise reads once, few, many or a size class.

CDR3 protein: CAWSLDSRLGNEQFF
CDR3 DNA: TGTGCCTGGAGTCTTGACTCCCGGCTAGGGAATGAGCAGTTCTTC
clone size: -
D gene: -
J gene: TRBJ2-1
V gene: TRBV30

CDR3 protein: CASRYRDTFLYGYTF
CDR3 DNA: TGTGCCAGCAGGTACAGGGATACCTTTCTTTATGGCTACACCTTC
clone size: once
D gene: -
J gene: TRBJ1-2
V gene: TRBV5-6

CDR3 protein: CASRMDSGTSGNTIYF
CDR3 DNA: TGTGCCAGCAGAATGGACAGCGGAACCTCTGGAAACACCATATATTTT
clone size: -
D gene: -
J gene: TRBJ1-3
V gene: TRBV2

CDR3 protein: CASSLRLARVNTEAFF
CDR3 DNA: TGCGCCAGCAGCCTCAGACTGGCGAGGGTGAACACTGAAGCTTTCTTT
clone size: few
D gene: -
J gene: TRBJ1-1
V gene: TRBV4-1

CDR3 protein: CASSRDTGGAGNTIYF
CDR3 DNA: TGTGCCAGCAGCCGAGACACGGGGGGCGCTGGAAACACCATATATTTT
clone size: -
D gene: -
J gene: TRBJ1-3
V gene: TRBV11-3

CDR3 protein: CAIGTDTQYF
CDR3 DNA: TGTGCCATCGGAACAGATACGCAGTATTTT
clone size: -
D gene: -
J gene: TRBJ2-3
V gene: TRBV10-3

CDR3 protein: CAISESVGTSGISTDTQYF
CDR3 DNA: TGTGCCATCAGTGAGTCGGTCGGGACTAGCGGGATTAGCACAGATACGCAGTATTTT
clone size: -
D gene: TRBD2
J gene: TRBJ2-3
V gene: TRBV10-3

CDR3 protein: CSVFPGLETQYF
CDR3 DNA: TGCAGCGTTTTCCCGGGACTAGAGACCCAGTACTTC
clone size: -
D gene: -
J gene: TRBJ2-5
V gene: TRBV29-1

CDR3 protein: CASSELLGSGRGTDTQYF
CDR3 DNA: TGTGCCAGCAGTGAATTGCTCGGGAGTGGCAGGGGCACAGATACGCAGTATTTT
clone size: -
D gene: -
J gene: TRBJ2-3
V gene: TRBV25-1

CDR3 protein: CASSVVPSSTDTQYF
CDR3 DNA: TGTGCCAGCAGCGTAGTTCCCTCTAGCACAGATACGCAGTATTTT
clone size: -
D gene: -
J gene: TRBJ2-3
V gene: TRBV9

CDR3 protein: CAWRLAGGYNEQFF
CDR3 DNA: TGTGCCTGGAGACTAGCGGGGGGGTACAATGAGCAGTTCTTC
clone size: -
D gene: TRBD2
J gene: TRBJ2-1
V gene: TRBV30

CDR3 protein: CASGMGQRGTQYF
CDR3 DNA: TGTGCCAGCGGCATGGGGCAGAGGGGTACGCAGTATTTT
clone size: -
D gene: -
J gene: TRBJ2-3
V gene: TRBV7-9

CDR3 protein: CAITPKQATTPNYGYTF
CDR3 DNA: TGTGCCATCACCCCTAAACAGGCCACGACTCCTAACTATGGCTACACCTTC
clone size: once
D gene: -
J gene: TRBJ1-2
V gene: TRBV10-3

CDR3 protein: CASSQDPGRPNTEAFF
CDR3 DNA: TGCGCCAGCAGCCAAGATCCCGGCAGACCGAACACTGAAGCTTTCTTT
clone size: once
D gene: -
J gene: TRBJ1-1
V gene: TRBV4-1

CDR3 protein: CASSIVDSNHYEQYF
CDR3 DNA: TGTGCCAGTAGTATAGTTGACAGCAACCACTACGAGCAGTACTTC
clone size: -
D gene: -
J gene: TRBJ2-7
V gene: TRBV19

CDR3 protein: CASSAMNTEAFF
CDR3 DNA: TGTGCCAGCAGCGCCATGAACACTGAAGCTTTCTTT
clone size: -
D gene: -
J gene: TRBJ1-1
V gene: TRBV9

CDR3 protein: CASSSRPGTQAFF
CDR3 DNA: TGTGCCAGCAGCTCCCGACCGGGGACCCAAGCTTTCTTT
clone size: -
D gene: -
J gene: TRBJ1-1
V gene: TRBV7-3

CDR3 protein: CASSPLLGMNTEAFF
CDR3 DNA: TGTGCCAGCAGCCCACTCCTGGGCATGAACACTGAAGCTTTCTTT
clone size: -
D gene: -
J gene: TRBJ1-1
V gene: TRBV11-3

CDR3 protein: CASSQVVGSYYEQYF
CDR3 DNA: TGTGCCAGCAGCCAAGTGGTCGGATCCTACTACGAGCAGTACTTC
clone size: -
D gene: -
J gene: TRBJ2-7
V gene: TRBV14

CDR3 protein: CASSLRDGNQPQHF
CDR3 DNA: TGTGCCAGCAGCTTGAGGGACGGGAATCAGCCCCAGCATTTT
clone size: few
D gene: -
J gene: TRBJ1-5
V gene: TRBV5-5

CDR3 protein: CASSTGYNQPQHF
CDR3 DNA: TGTGCCAGCAGTACAGGGTACAATCAGCCCCAGCATTTT
clone size: -
D gene: -
J gene: TRBJ1-5
V gene: TRBV28

CDR3 protein: CSVTGGPQTTQYF
CDR3 DNA: TGCAGCGTGACAGGGGGACCCCAGACTACGCAGTATTTT
clone size: -
D gene: TRBD1
J gene: TRBJ2-3
V gene: TRBV29-1

CDR3 protein: CASSDDTQYF
CDR3 DNA: TGTGCCAGCAGCGATGATACGCAGTATTTT
clone size: -
D gene: -
J gene: TRBJ2-3
V gene: TRBV9

CDR3 protein: CASSLWGGSGTDTQYF
CDR3 DNA: TGTGCCAGCAGTTTATGGGGTGGGTCTGGCACAGATACGCAGTATTTT
clone size: -
D gene: -
J gene: TRBJ2-3
V gene: TRBV28

CDR3 protein: CASSYSTGGSGNTIYF
CDR3 DNA: TGTGCCAGCAGTTACTCGACAGGGGGCTCTGGAAACACCATATATTTT
clone size: few
D gene: TRBD1
J gene: TRBJ1-3
V gene: TRBV6-6

CDR3 protein: CASSLQPGLGDGYTQYF
CDR3 DNA: TGTGCCAGCAGCCTCCAACCGGGACTAGGCGATGGGTATACGCAGTATTTT
clone size: -
D gene: TRBD2
J gene: TRBJ2-3
V gene: TRBV7-8

CDR3 protein: CASSYSYTVEAFF
CDR3 DNA: TGTGCCAGCAGTTACTCTTACACAGTTGAAGCTTTCTTT
clone size: -
D gene: -
J gene: TRBJ1-1
V gene: TRBV6-6

CDR3 protein: CASSLRDTQYF
CDR3 DNA: TGTGCCAGCAGTCTCCGTGATACGCAGTATTTT
clone size: -
D gene: -
J gene: TRBJ2-3
V gene: TRBV13

CDR3 protein: CASTGDTQYF
CDR3 DNA: TGTGCCAGCACCGGAGATACGCAGTATTTT
clone size: once
D gene: -
J gene: TRBJ2-3
V gene: TRBV25-1

CDR3 protein: CASSQERGVGEKLFF
CDR3 DNA: TGCGCCAGCAGCCAAGAGCGGGGAGTCGGCGAAAAACTGTTTTTT
clone size: few
D gene: -
J gene: TRBJ1-4
V gene: TRBV4-1

CDR3 protein: CAWSDIGDEQFF
CDR3 DNA: TGTGCCTGGAGCGATATTGGGGATGAGCAGTTCTTC
clone size: -
D gene: -
J gene: TRBJ2-1
V gene: TRBV30

CDR3 protein: CASSTSGNTIYF
CDR3 DNA: TGTGCCAGCAGTACATCCGGAAACACCATATATTTT
clone size: -
D gene: -
J gene: TRBJ1-3
V gene: TRBV25-1

CDR3 protein: CASSSGTGIQPQHF
CDR3 DNA: TGTGCCAGCAGTTCCGGGACAGGGATTCAGCCCCAGCATTTT
clone size: -
D gene: TRBD1
J gene: TRBJ1-5
V gene: TRBV28

CDR3 protein: CAWSFGFSSNQPQHF
CDR3 DNA: TGTGCCTGGAGTTTCGGGTTTTCGAGCAATCAGCCCCAGCATTTT
clone size: -
D gene: -
J gene: TRBJ1-5
V gene: TRBV30

CDR3 protein: CAWSVGLGNTEAFF
CDR3 DNA: TGTGCCTGGAGTGTTGGACTCGGAAACACTGAAGCTTTCTTT
clone size: once
D gene: -
J gene: TRBJ1-1
V gene: TRBV30

CDR3 protein: CASSGGTNYGYTF
CDR3 DNA: TGTGCCAGCAGCGGGGGCACCAACTATGGCTACACCTTC
clone size: -
D gene: -
J gene: TRBJ1-2
V gene: TRBV9

CDR3 protein: CASSETERWHYGYTF
CDR3 DNA: TGTGCCAGCAGCGAGACCGAACGATGGCACTATGGCTACACCTTC
clone size: -
D gene: -
J gene: TRBJ1-2
V gene: TRBV28

CDR3 protein: CSVEDRSGGGYGYTF
CDR3 DNA: TGCAGCGTTGAAGATCGGTCAGGGGGAGGCTATGGCTACACCTTC
clone size: -
D gene: TRBD1
J gene: TRBJ1-2
V gene: TRBV29-1

CDR3 protein: CASSLMNNQPQHF
CDR3 DNA: TGTGCCAGCAGCTTAATGAACAATCAGCCCCAGCATTTT
clone size: -
D gene: -
J gene: TRBJ1-5
V gene: TRBV11-2

CDR3 protein: CSVETSARGLYNEQFF
CDR3 DNA: TGCAGCGTTGAAACGTCGGCGCGGGGACTCTACAATGAGCAGTTCTTC
clone size: -
D gene: -
J gene: TRBJ2-1
V gene: TRBV29-1

CDR3 protein: CASSSLDGILYGYTF
CDR3 DNA: TGTGCCAGCAGTTCCTTGGACGGGATCCTCTATGGCTACACCTTC
clone size: few
D gene: -
J gene: TRBJ1-2
V gene: TRBV28

CDR3 protein: CASSQGLHTEAFF
CDR3 DNA: TGCGCCAGCAGCCAAGGACTTCACACTGAAGCTTTCTTT
clone size: -
D gene: -
J gene: TRBJ1-1
V gene: TRBV4-3

CDR3 protein: CATQWGSGNTIYF
CDR3 DNA: TGTGCCACCCAATGGGGTTCTGGAAACACCATATATTTT
clone size: few
D gene: -
J gene: TRBJ1-3
V gene: TRBV6-1

CDR3 protein: CASSQGLKGSNQPQHF
CDR3 DNA: TGCGCCAGCAGCCAGGGACTAAAAGGCAGCAATCAGCCCCAGCATTTT
clone size: -
D gene: -
J gene: TRBJ1-5
V gene: TRBV4-1

CDR3 protein: CAIVLEGPHWETQYF
CDR3 DNA: TGTGCCATCGTATTGGAAGGCCCCCATTGGGAGACCCAGTACTTC
clone size: -
D gene: -
J gene: TRBJ2-5
V gene: TRBV7-9